A single sample gave rise to the 14 T cell receptor beta chains below, sequenced in a study of Graves' ophthalmopathy and Graves' hyperthyroidism. For repertoire sequencing, the TCR beta CDR3 regions were amplified from RNA transcripts. HTBI-primed first-round RT-PCR preceded second-round multiplex PCR. TCRdb redid the calling of the multiplex PCR reads with MiXCR, one entry per CDR3 protein. The data hold a few hundred thousand distinct CDR3 sequences, with about a sixth observed a single time. The specimen was peripheral blood. The receptors were sampled from an adult woman with stable Graves' hyperthyroidism.

This sequence joins TRBV7-6 and TRBJ2-7; maybe TRBD2 (7 bases). CDR1 and CDR2 (germline): SGHVS, FNYEAQ. There are 16 residues in the CDR3. V lost 5 bases to trimming and J lost 0 bases, with 17 bases between them. As DNA, the CDR3 is TGTGCCAGCAGCAAAAGTGTCCGGGGGGCCTCCTACGAGCAGTACTTC. It codes for CASSKSVRGASYEQYF.

In its sample, this clonotype was seen a few times. A much more abundant neighbour one base away suggests this may be a read error. The V and J genes are TRBV20-1 and TRBJ1-2; D not certain. Germline CDR1 reads DFQATT; CDR2 reads SNEGSKA (reference sequence). This CDR3 has 11 amino acids. The CDR3 nucleotides read TGCAGTGCTGGAGAAACGGGCGGCTACACCTTC. Protein product: CSAGETGGYTF.

The V call is TRBV12-3 or TRBV12-4, the J call TRBJ2-7; 16 bases are a match to TRBD2. The CDR3 has 16 residues. The J segment lost 6 bases and the V segment lost 4 bases, leaving 6 bases of the junction unmatched. CDR3 region: CASSSQGLAGGSEQYF. The CDR3 DNA sequence: TGTGCCAGCAGTTCCCAGGGACTAGCGGGAGGGAGCGAGCAGTACTTC.

With respect to this clonotype: A much larger clone differs by one base, so this may be a read error. The J gene is TRBJ1-1, the V gene TRBV29-1; D gene unclear. This CDR3 is 14 amino acids long. Germline V gives CDR1 SQVTM, CDR2 ANQGSEA. Deletions cut 6 bases from V and 4 bases from J, with 18 bases between. The CDR3: CSVNFWGGVTEAFF. The DNA of the CDR3 is TGCAGCGTCAACTTTTGGGGTGGGGTCACTGAAGCTTTCTTT. Based on the CDR3 plus reference TRBV29-1 and TRBJ1-1, the full variable domain is SAVISQKPSRDICQRGTSLTIQCQVDSQVTMMFWYRQQPGQSLTLIATANQGSEATYESGFVIDKFPISRPNLTFSTLTVSNMSPEDSSIYLCSVNFWGGVTEAFFGQGTRLTVV.

A word on this clonotype: A junction boundary mismatches the germline segment, possibly from a read error. The V gene is TRBV5-1, the J gene TRBJ2-7; D is perhaps TRBD1 (6 bases). Germline loops: CDR1 SGHRS, CDR2 YFSETQ. The CDR3 is 14 residues long. CDR3 sequence (DNA): TGCGCCAGCAGCTTGGGGACAGCGTTCTACGAGCAGCACTTC. Translating it yields CASSLGTAFYEQHF.

At least ten counts were recorded for this clonotype. CDR3 sequence: CSATTGQGQETQYF. The DNA for the CDR3 is TGCAGTGCTACCACCGGACAGGGACAAGAGACCCAGTACTTC. V and J are TRBV20-1 and TRBJ2-5, with 8 bases lining up with TRBD1. The ends lost 4 bases at V and 2 bases at J; junction bases unmatched: 6. The V gene's germline CDR1 is DFQATT and CDR2 SNEGSKA (reference sequence). The CDR3 is made up of 14 amino acids.

This clonotype was detected many times. V usage is TRBV5-1 and J usage is TRBJ2-7; unclear D gene. This CDR3 has 15 amino acids. V was pared by 0 bases and J by 3 bases, with 13 bases between. Germline CDR1 SGHRS, CDR2 YFSETQ. This chain's CDR3 is CASSLGLPPVYEQYF. CDR3 bases: TGCGCCAGCAGCTTGGGACTTCCCCCTGTCTACGAGCAGTACTTC.

This clonotype was observed at least ten times. The chain joins TRBV29-1 to TRBJ2-7; D remains ambiguous. Germline V gene lookup returns CDR1 SQVTM and CDR2 ANQGSEA. CDR3 length: 11 residues. The V gene lost 4 bases and the J gene lost 1 base, with 5 bases spanning the gap. CDR3 DNA: TGCAGCGTTGGCGCGTCCTACGAGCAGTACTTC. It yields the protein CSVGASYEQYF.

With respect to this clonotype: Mismatch with germline at one junction end may stem from a read error. V gene TRBV3-1 combines with J gene TRBJ1-5; D unclear. The CDR3 is made up of 14 amino acids. Germline CDR1 reads LGHDT; CDR2 reads YNNKEL (reference sequence). The CDR3 loop reads CVSSQSGGNQPQHF. As DNA, the CDR3 is TGTGTCAGCAGCCAATCCGGAGGCAATCAGCCCCAGCATTTT. Based on the CDR3 plus reference TRBV3-1 and TRBJ1-5, the full variable domain is DTAVSQTPKYLVTQMGNDKSIKCEQNLGHDTMYWYKQDSKKFLKIMFSYNNKELIINETVPNRFSPKSPDKAHLNLHINSLELGDSAVYFCVSSQSGGNQPQHFGDGTRLSIL.

Many counts were recorded for this clonotype. The rearrangement links TRBV24-1 to TRBJ1-2; no definite D call. Germline CDR1 and CDR2: KGHDR and SFDVKD. V lost 5 bases, J lost 6 bases, and 3 bases lay in between. This CDR3 spans 10 amino acids. The CDR3 sequence: CATSGNGYTF. The CDR3 coding sequence is TGTGCCACCAGTGGAAATGGCTACACCTTC.

This clonotype was detected many times. J is TRBJ2-5 and V is TRBV10-3; D not resolved. The CDR3 consists of 14 residues. Trimming stripped 0 bases from V and 4 bases from J, with 9 bases between. Germline assignment: CDR1 ENHRY and CDR2 SYGVKD. The CDR3 DNA is TGTGCCATCAGTGAGTCCGGTATTGGAGAGACCCAGTACTTC. This translates into CAISESGIGETQYF.

In regard to this clonotype: Because the CDR3 is missing its conserved closing phenylalanine or tryptophan, this is likely a read error. V usage is TRBV18 and J usage is TRBJ1-5; 7 bases fit TRBD1. Germline V gene sequence: CDR1 KGHSH, CDR2 LQKENI. The CDR3 covers 13 residues. V dropped 5 bases and J dropped 6; count of bases not matched to a gene: 4. In DNA form, the CDR3 reads TGTGCCAGCTCAGACAGGGTGCGTCAGCCCCAGCATTAT. This sequence encodes CASSDRVRQPQHY.

This clonotype was detected ten times or more. The V gene is TRBV24-1, the J gene TRBJ2-5; tentative D call: TRBD2 (6 bases). The CDR3 is made up of 14 amino acids. Deletions cut 4 bases from V and 1 base from J, with 9 bases between. The V gene's germline CDR1 is KGHDR and CDR2 SFDVKD. CDR3 in amino acids: CATSERGIQETQYF. The CDR3 DNA reads TGTGCCACCAGTGAACGGGGGATCCAAGAGACCCAGTACTTC.

This clonotype appeared many times. Here the CDR3 reads CASRGTVGNTIYF. CDR3 DNA: TGTGCCAGCAGGGGGACAGTAGGAAACACCATATATTTT. This sequence joins TRBV6-1 and TRBJ1-3; 7 nucleotides match TRBD1. Germline CDR1 reads MNHNS; CDR2 reads SASEGT. With 6 bases clipped from V and 4 bases from J, the junction kept 3 bases outside the gene matches. The CDR3 spans 13 residues.